Below are 21 T cell receptor beta chains sequenced from a single sample in a study of blood T cells in healthy people across ages. A J-beta primer mix and a sample-barcoded 5' primer were used in a second PCR of roughly 7 to 12 cycles. TCRdb itself ran the 5' RACE reads through MiXCR, one entry per CDR3 protein. The table shows around 700,000 distinct CDR3 sequences, with 20% to 25% occurring only once. The same sample was also studied in work on T cells of mothers and their children.

Sequencing was done on a sample of blood. The source of these receptors is a boy younger than 18 in good health.

The rearrangement links TRBV27 to TRBJ2-3, with 9 nucleotides matching TRBD2. There are 16 residues in the CDR3. CDR1 is MNHEY and CDR2 is SMNVEV in the germline V gene (reference sequence). V lost 0 bases, J lost 3 bases, and 4 bases stayed unmatched. CDR3 residues: CASSLSGGRATDTQYF. CDR3 bases: TGTGCCAGCAGTTTATCTGGCGGGAGGGCGACAGATACGCAGTATTTT.

V is TRBV5-8 and J is TRBJ2-7; 11 nucleotides align to TRBD2. The CDR3 extends over 14 amino acids. From germline, CDR1 is SGHTS and CDR2 YDEGEE. J gave up 6 bases and V 7 bases, and 9 bases lay outside the gene matches. This CDR3 reads CASRRRLAGLEQYF. The CDR3 DNA follows: TGTGCCAGCCGCCGAAGACTAGCGGGGCTCGAGCAGTACTTC.

The chain links TRBV13 to TRBJ2-4; D is perhaps TRBD1 or TRBD2 (5 bases each). Germline assignment: CDR1 PRHDT and CDR2 FYEKMQ (reference sequence). There are 14 residues in the CDR3. Between the trimmed V and J ends, which lost 3 bases and 8 bases, there was a span of 14 bases. In DNA, the CDR3 is TGTGCCAGCAGCTTCGGGACGGGTGCGGACATTCAGTACTTC. Translation gives CASSFGTGADIQYF.

V usage is TRBV15 and J usage is TRBJ2-3; D perhaps matches TRBD2 (7 bases). Germline assignment: CDR1 LNHNV and CDR2 YYDKDF (reference sequence). The CDR3 contains 15 residues. V lost 3 bases to trimming and J lost 1 base, with 11 bases between them. For the CDR3, the DNA is TGTGCCACCAGCAGTGGGGGGGCCGGCACAGATACGCAGTATTTT. This gives the protein CATSSGGAGTDTQYF.

This clonotype was picked up a small number of times. The chain couples TRBV19 to TRBJ2-5; TRBD1 agrees at 9 bases. The CDR3 is made up of 13 amino acids. CDR1 and CDR2 from the germline V gene are LNHDA and SQIVND (reference sequence). The junction had 4 bases not matched to a gene; V was cut back by 9 bases and J by 2 bases. DNA for the CDR3: TGTGCCAGCCGGGACAGGGCACAAGAGACCCAGTACTTC. It yields the protein CASRDRAQETQYF.

In its sample, this clonotype was seen once. The rearrangement joins TRBV6-5 to TRBJ1-1; possibly TRBD1 for D (6 bases). V lost 6 bases and J lost 11, with 16 bases in between. This CDR3 region has 12 residues. Germline V gene lookup returns CDR1 MNHEY and CDR2 SVGAGI. The DNA for the CDR3 is TGTGCCAGCAGCCGGGGGGCGCGTGAGGCTTTCTTT. This sequence encodes CASSRGAREAFF.

This clonotype came up a few times. CDR3 loop: CASSLGGQGFNYGYTF. As DNA, the CDR3 is TGTGCCAGCAGCTTAGGGGGGCAGGGTTTTAACTATGGCTACACCTTC. The chain carries TRBV7-2 and TRBJ1-2; possibly TRBD1 for D (6 bases). The germline V and J ends were trimmed by 1 base and 1 base, with 13 bases remaining between them. This CDR3 has 16 residues. Germline CDR1 is SGHTA and CDR2 is FQGNSA.

This clonotype showed up many times. The V call is TRBV5-1, the J call TRBJ2-1; D unclear. The CDR3 has 15 residues. The V end was cut by 0 bases, the J end by 10 bases, with 17 bases between. Per germline, CDR1 SGHRS and CDR2 YFSETQ. The CDR3 is CASSLDYKSSSEQFF. The CDR3 DNA sequence: TGCGCCAGCAGCTTGGACTATAAATCTTCGTCGGAGCAGTTCTTC.

A few counts support this clonotype. The chain combines TRBV7-9 with TRBJ2-7; TRBD1 matches 10 bases. J gave up 7 bases and V 6 bases, and 12 bases lay outside the gene matches. Germline V gene sequence: CDR1 SEHNR, CDR2 FQNEAQ (reference sequence). The CDR3 has 15 amino acids. CDR3: CASSYPGQGSLEQYF. The CDR3 DNA sequence: TGTGCCAGCAGTTACCCGGGACAGGGGTCGTTAGAGCAGTACTTC.

This clonotype came up a few times. The rearrangement links TRBV7-2 to TRBJ2-5, with a weak D call TRBD2 (6 bases). Judging by the DNA end, TRBJ2-1 fits better; the J call may be wrong. Germline V gene data show CDR1 as SGHTA and CDR2 as FQGNSA. The CDR3 runs 17 residues. CDR3 sequence reads: CASSETLLGGTYNEQFF. DNA of the CDR3: TGTGCCAGCAGCGAGACGCTACTGGGCGGGACCTACAATGAGCAGTTCTTC.

The genes are TRBV29-1 and TRBJ2-3; D unresolved. The V and J ends lost 4 bases and 2 bases respectively, with 10 bases between them. The CDR3 sequence is 13 residues long. Germline lookup yields CDR1 SQVTM and CDR2 ANQGSEA. The CDR3 region is CSVVVLNTDTQYF. CDR3 sequence (DNA): TGCAGCGTTGTTGTTCTAAACACAGATACGCAGTATTTT.

There are a few counts of this clonotype. The rearrangement links TRBV27 to TRBJ2-2, with D possibly being TRBD2 (6 bases). CDR1 and CDR2 from the germline V gene are MNHEY and SMNVEV (reference sequence). This CDR3 contains 14 residues. Trimming pared 6 bases from V and 3 bases from J, leaving 11 bases between. CDR3 in amino acids: CASRTRGYTGELFF. The CDR3 bases are TGTGCCAGCAGAACCCGGGGGTACACCGGGGAGCTGTTTTTT.

CDR3 DNA sequence: TGTGCCACCAGTGCCGCTCGGCTTACAGGGGCTGGAAACACCATATATTTT. Its translation: CATSAARLTGAGNTIYF. The chain has TRBV24-1 and TRBJ1-3, with 7 bases fitting TRBD1. This CDR3 is built from 17 residues. The germline CDR1 and CDR2 sequences are KGHDR and SFDVKD. V lost 5 bases to trimming and J lost 2 bases; unmatched junction nucleotides: 11.

The J gene is TRBJ2-7, the V gene TRBV2; D unresolved. The CDR3 loop spans 14 amino acids. The V end lost 4 bases, the J end lost 1 base, and 11 bases lay between the germline ends. Germline V gene sequence: CDR1 SNHLY, CDR2 FYNNEI. CDR3 bases: TGTGCCAGCAGTGGGCGGTCAGGTTCCTACGAGCAGTACTTC. Protein: CASSGRSGSYEQYF.

This clonotype showed up just a few times. The chain couples TRBV13 to TRBJ1-1, with unresolved D. Germline assignment: CDR1 PRHDT and CDR2 FYEKMQ (reference sequence). The CDR3 runs 14 residues. The germline V and J ends were trimmed by 5 bases and 4 bases, with 14 bases remaining between them. The CDR3 DNA reads as TGTGCCAGCAGCACCCGGACGGTGGGCACTGAAGCTTTCTTT. Encoded protein: CASSTRTVGTEAFF.

This clonotype was detected only a few times. This sequence joins TRBV7-8 and TRBJ1-1; D gene uncertain. The CDR3 sequence is 12 residues long. Trimming took off 2 bases at V and 8 bases at J, with 9 bases between the two ends. CDR1 is SGHVS, CDR2 FQNEAQ, per germline. The CDR3 region is CASSLQSREAFF. The CDR3 bases are TGTGCCAGCAGCTTACAATCCCGCGAAGCTTTCTTT.

The rearrangement links TRBV2 to TRBJ1-1, with D uncertain. The CDR3 runs 16 residues. The germline V gene has CDR1 SNHLY and CDR2 FYNNEI. V gave up 4 bases and J gave up 5 bases, with 20 bases separating them. DNA of the CDR3: TGTGCCAGCAGTGGGGTCACAGTAGGTGGTCGGACTGAAGCTTTCTTT. Protein: CASSGVTVGGRTEAFF.

The chain couples TRBV9 to TRBJ2-3; 11 bases are a match to TRBD1. V lost 2 bases, J lost 2 bases, and 1 base stayed unmatched. The CDR3 is 15 amino acids. Per germline, CDR1 SGDLS and CDR2 YYNGEE. CDR3 bases: TGTGCCAGCAGCGTGGGACAGGGGGTCACAGATACGCAGTATTTT. It encodes CASSVGQGVTDTQYF.

J is TRBJ2-3 and V is TRBV5-1, with 10 positions matching TRBD2. The CDR3 has 14 amino acids. The junction had 9 bases not matched to a gene; V was cut back by 4 bases and J by 10 bases. Germline CDR1 and CDR2: SGHRS and YFSETQ. The CDR3 DNA reads TGCGCCAGCAGCGTAATTTCCAGCGGGGGGGCGCAGTATTTT. It translates to CASSVISSGGAQYF.

This clonotype showed up many times. The chain links TRBV29-1 to TRBJ2-1; D is possibly TRBD1 (5 bases). Trimming left V 5 bases short and J 6 bases short, with 11 bases between. Germline CDR1 SQVTM, CDR2 ANQGSEA. The CDR3 sequence is 12 residues long. Here the CDR3 reads CSVTGVVNEQFF. Here the CDR3 DNA reads TGCAGCGTTACAGGAGTAGTCAATGAGCAGTTCTTC.

This clonotype has more than one count but fewer than ten. V is TRBV5-1 and J is TRBJ2-7; TRBD2 matches at 14 bases. The CDR3 spans 18 residues. V was clipped by 3 bases and J by 3 bases; unmatched bases: 11. The germline V gene has CDR1 SGHRS and CDR2 YFSETQ. DNA for the CDR3: TGCGCCAGCAGCTCGGGACTAGCGGGAGAAGCTTGGGTCTACGAGCAGTACTTC. Its protein is CASSSGLAGEAWVYEQYF.